These 16 T cell receptor beta chains share one sample of origin, sequenced in a study of shared clonotypes between healthy human individuals. Profiling relied on immunoSEQ multiplex PCR, and the TCRdb table lists in-frame clones only, not all of them. The data show over a million clones, with 75% to 85% seen just once and 0.55% to 0.7% held by the top ten. Sequencing was done on a sample of memory CD4+ T cells from PBMCs. Subset here: CD45RA-negative fraction. Source of these receptors: a young man in good health. Some clones in this sample may be carry-over from other donors' samples.

Worth noting for this clone: A read error is the likely source, as a far larger clone sits one nucleotide away. The chain links TRBV6-1 to TRBJ1-5; 7 bases match TRBD1. Germline V gene data show CDR1 as MNHNS and CDR2 as SASEGT. This CDR3 spans 16 amino acids. The chain's CDR3 is CAGSEAEGAGNQPQHF. The CDR3 DNA reads as TGTGCCGGCAGTGAAGCTGAGGGGGCCGGCAATCAGCCCCAGCATTTT.

This clone was counted once. The chain uses TRBV6-5 and TRBJ2-7, with 16 bases lining up with TRBD2. Trimming removed 2 bases from V and 6 bases from J; junction bases left unmatched: 4. CDR3 length: 16 residues. Germline V lookup: CDR1 MNHEY, CDR2 SVGAGI. For the CDR3, the DNA is TGTGCCAGCAGTTACACCGGGACTAGCGGGAGGGCCGAGCAGTACTTC. Amino acid sequence: CASSYTGTSGRAEQYF.

The chain links TRBV7-2 to TRBJ2-7; D is perhaps TRBD1 (5 bases). Germline assignment: CDR1 SGHTA and CDR2 FQGNSA. V dropped 0 bases and J dropped 6 bases, with 15 bases sitting between them. The CDR3 has 15 amino acids. In DNA form, the CDR3 reads TGTGCCAGCAGCTTAGCGGCAGGGCGAGCGAGCGAGCAGTACTTC. As protein: CASSLAAGRASEQYF.

This sequence joins TRBV6-5 and TRBJ2-5; D gene unclear. CDR1 and CDR2 from the germline V gene are MNHEY and SVGAGI. The CDR3 loop spans 13 amino acids. V shed 6 bases and J shed 2 bases, with 10 bases lying between them. CDR3 DNA sequence: TGTGCCAGCAGGAGAGCGCATCAAGAGACCCAGTACTTC. This encodes CASRRAHQETQYF.

This clone was picked up a small number of times. The J gene is TRBJ2-5, the V gene TRBV15; the D gene could be TRBD1 or TRBD2 (5 bases each). The CDR3 spans 14 residues. V lost 0 bases and J 4 bases, leaving 9 bases between the germline ends. Germline lookup yields CDR1 LNHNV and CDR2 YYDKDF (reference sequence). CDR3 amino acids: CATSRDPGTETQYF. For the CDR3, the DNA is TGTGCCACCAGCAGAGATCCAGGGACAGAGACCCAGTACTTC.

The V gene is TRBV2, the J gene TRBJ2-6, with 7 bases aligning to TRBD1. The CDR3 length is 19 residues. The junction had 12 bases not matched to a gene; V was cut back by 4 bases and J by 0 bases. Germline lookup yields CDR1 SNHLY and CDR2 FYNNEI. Here the CDR3 DNA reads TGTGCCAGCAGTGTTACCGGGACAGTTCCTTTCTCTGGGGCCAACGTCCTGACTTTC. It is translated as CASSVTGTVPFSGANVLTF.

About this clone: At the DNA level, this CDR3 is encoded by other sequences in the same sample as well. The chain has TRBV15 and TRBJ2-6; D perhaps matches TRBD1 (6 bases). Looked up from germline, CDR1 is LNHNV and CDR2 is YYDKDF (reference sequence). The CDR3 is 14 amino acids. Trimming pared 3 bases from V and 7 bases from J, leaving 10 bases between. The CDR3, as DNA: TGTGCCACCAGCAGGGGGGCCGGAGCCAACGTCCTGACTTTC. Translated, it gives CATSRGAGANVLTF. The full variable domain, with the rest looked up from reference TRBV15 and TRBJ2-6, is DAMVIQNPRYQVTQFGKPVTLSCSQTLNHNVMYWYQQKSSQAPKLLFHYYDKDFNNEADTPDNFQSRRPNTSFCFLDIRSPGLGDTAMYLCATSRGAGANVLTFGAGSRLTVL.

This chain connects TRBV7-8 to TRBJ1-2, with D possibly matching TRBD1 (5 bases). The length of the CDR3 is 15 residues. Trimming pared 1 base from V and 4 bases from J, leaving 13 bases between. Looked up from germline, CDR1 is SGHVS and CDR2 is FQNEAQ. Written as DNA, the CDR3 is TGTGCCAGCAGCTTAGAAGGGGTGGGACCCTATGGCTACACCTTC. Translation gives CASSLEGVGPYGYTF.

Details on this clone: The sample holds other DNA sequences that translate to the same CDR3. J is TRBJ1-2 and V is TRBV28; no clear D gene. Between the trimmed V and J ends, which lost 4 bases and 8 bases, there was a span of 8 bases. The CDR3 length is 11 residues. Germline V gene lookup returns CDR1 MDHEN and CDR2 SYDVKM. The CDR3 spells CASSSREGYTF. The CDR3 DNA reads as TGTGCCAGCAGTTCCCGTGAGGGCTACACCTTC.

This chain uses TRBV11-2 with TRBJ2-3; a weak D match, TRBD2 (5 bases). Germline values: CDR1 SGHAT, CDR2 FQNNGV. Between the trimmed V and J ends, which lost 5 bases and 1 base, there was a span of 16 bases. CDR3 size: 16 residues. CDR3 bases: TGTGCCAGCAGCCTCACCCGGACTCTCCGCACAGATACGCAGTATTTT. Encoded protein: CASSLTRTLRTDTQYF.

This clone was seen more than once but under ten times. The gene calls are TRBV4-2 and TRBJ1-1; possible D gene TRBD1, 6 bases. Germline V gene sequence: CDR1 LGHNA, CDR2 YNFKEQ. The CDR3 covers 16 residues. V was trimmed by 1 base and J by 5 bases, leaving 17 bases between them. The CDR3 region has the DNA TGTGCCAGCAGCCAAGGGCTAAAACAGGGCGGGACTGAAGCTTTCTTT. This encodes CASSQGLKQGGTEAFF.

This chain links TRBV11-2 with TRBJ2-5; D call uncertain. Per the germline V gene, CDR1 is SGHAT and CDR2 is FQNNGV. CDR3 length equals 15 residues. Trimming took 0 bases from V and 1 from J, leaving 9 bases between them. CDR3 nucleotides: TGTGCCAGCAGCTTAGATCAAGGAGTCCAAGAGACCCAGTACTTC. It yields the protein CASSLDQGVQETQYF.

The chain uses TRBV4-1 and TRBJ2-1; D gene uncertain. Germline lookup yields CDR1 MGHRA and CDR2 YSYEKL. The CDR3 spans 14 residues. V lost 4 bases and J lost 3, with 10 bases in between. The CDR3: CASSPATFYNEQFF. The CDR3 nucleotides are TGCGCCAGCAGCCCCGCGACTTTCTACAATGAGCAGTTCTTC.

The chain recombines TRBV5-6 with TRBJ1-2, with D maybe TRBD1 (6 bases). The ends were cut back, 6 bases at V and 8 bases at J, with 26 bases in the middle. Germline CDR1 is SGHDT and CDR2 is YYEEEE. The CDR3 length is 16 residues. This chain's CDR3 is CASTETNRERRWGYTF. CDR3 DNA sequence: TGTGCCAGCACCGAGACTAACAGGGAGAGGCGATGGGGCTACACCTTC.

V gene TRBV18 combines with J gene TRBJ2-5; D gene ambiguous. Germline CDR1 and CDR2: KGHSH and LQKENI. This CDR3 has 10 amino acids. The germline V and J ends were trimmed by 8 bases and 3 bases, with 4 bases remaining between them. CDR3 coding DNA: TGTGCCAGCGCCAAAGAGACCCAGTACTTC. It yields the protein CASAKETQYF.

This chain connects TRBV6-1 to TRBJ2-3, with unresolved D. The V end lost 5 bases, the J end lost 1 base, and 7 bases lay between the germline ends. Germline assignment: CDR1 MNHNS and CDR2 SASEGT. This CDR3 contains 13 residues. CDR3 amino acids: CASSFRGTDTQYF. CDR3 DNA: TGTGCCAGCAGTTTCCGGGGCACAGATACGCAGTATTTT.